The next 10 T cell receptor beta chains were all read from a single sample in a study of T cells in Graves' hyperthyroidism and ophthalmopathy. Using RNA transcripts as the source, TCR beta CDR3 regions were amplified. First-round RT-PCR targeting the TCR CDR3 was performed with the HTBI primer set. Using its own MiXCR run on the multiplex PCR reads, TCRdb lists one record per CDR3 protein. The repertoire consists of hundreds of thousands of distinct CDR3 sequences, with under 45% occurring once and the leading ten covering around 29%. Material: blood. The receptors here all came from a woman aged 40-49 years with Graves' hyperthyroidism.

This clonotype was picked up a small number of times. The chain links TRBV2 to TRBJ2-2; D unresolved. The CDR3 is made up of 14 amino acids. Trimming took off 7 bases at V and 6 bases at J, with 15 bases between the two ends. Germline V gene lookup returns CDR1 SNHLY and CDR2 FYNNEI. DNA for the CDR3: TGTGCCAGCACTCTCCGGAATATGGCCGGGGAGCTGTTTTTT. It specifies CASTLRNMAGELFF.

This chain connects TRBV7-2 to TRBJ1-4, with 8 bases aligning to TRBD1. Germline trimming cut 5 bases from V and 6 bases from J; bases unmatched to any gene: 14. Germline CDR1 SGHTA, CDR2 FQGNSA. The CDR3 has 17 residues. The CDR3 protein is CASSDPSDREQDEKLFF. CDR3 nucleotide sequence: TGTGCCAGCAGCGATCCATCGGACAGGGAGCAGGATGAAAAACTGTTTTTT.

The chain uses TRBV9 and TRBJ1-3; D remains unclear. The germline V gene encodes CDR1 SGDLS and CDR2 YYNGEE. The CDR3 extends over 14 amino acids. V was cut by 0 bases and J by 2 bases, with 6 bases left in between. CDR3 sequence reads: CASSVGETGNTIYF. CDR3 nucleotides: TGTGCCAGCAGCGTAGGGGAGACTGGAAACACCATATATTTT.

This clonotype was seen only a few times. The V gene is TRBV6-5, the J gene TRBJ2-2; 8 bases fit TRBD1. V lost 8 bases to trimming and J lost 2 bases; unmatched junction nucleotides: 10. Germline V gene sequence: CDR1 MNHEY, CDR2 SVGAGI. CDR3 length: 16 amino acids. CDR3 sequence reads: CASGDPDRVNTGELFF. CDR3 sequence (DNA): TGTGCCAGCGGGGACCCGGACAGGGTCAACACCGGGGAGCTGTTTTTT.

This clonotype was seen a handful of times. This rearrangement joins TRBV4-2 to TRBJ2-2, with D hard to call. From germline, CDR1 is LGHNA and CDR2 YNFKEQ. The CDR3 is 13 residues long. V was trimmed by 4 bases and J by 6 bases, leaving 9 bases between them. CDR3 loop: CASSPTPAGELFF. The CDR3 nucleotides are TGTGCCAGCAGCCCGACACCGGCCGGGGAGCTGTTTTTT.

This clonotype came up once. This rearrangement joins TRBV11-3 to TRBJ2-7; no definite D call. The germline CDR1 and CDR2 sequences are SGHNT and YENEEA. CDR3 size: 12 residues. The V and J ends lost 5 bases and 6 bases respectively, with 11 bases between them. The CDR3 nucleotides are TGTGCCAGCAGCCAGTCTAGTATCGAGCAGTACTTC. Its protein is CASSQSSIEQYF.

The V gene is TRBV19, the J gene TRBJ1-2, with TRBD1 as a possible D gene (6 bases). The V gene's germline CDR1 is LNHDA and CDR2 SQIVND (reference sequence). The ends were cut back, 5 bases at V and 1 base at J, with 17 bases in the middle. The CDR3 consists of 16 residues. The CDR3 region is CASSFGQPNRNYGYTF. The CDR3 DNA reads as TGTGCCAGTAGTTTCGGACAGCCTAACCGTAACTATGGCTACACCTTC.

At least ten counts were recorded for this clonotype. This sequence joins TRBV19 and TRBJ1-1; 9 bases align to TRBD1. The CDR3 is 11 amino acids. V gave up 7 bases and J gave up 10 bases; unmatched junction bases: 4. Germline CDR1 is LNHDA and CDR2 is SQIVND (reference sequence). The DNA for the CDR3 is TGTGCCAGTATTGACAGGGGGGTAGCTTTCTTT. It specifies CASIDRGVAFF.

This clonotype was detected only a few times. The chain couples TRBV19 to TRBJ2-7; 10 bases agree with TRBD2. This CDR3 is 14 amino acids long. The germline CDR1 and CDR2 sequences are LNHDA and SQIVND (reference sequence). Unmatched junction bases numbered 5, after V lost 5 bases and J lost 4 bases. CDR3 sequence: CASSPQREGYEQYF. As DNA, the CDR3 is TGTGCCAGTAGTCCCCAGCGGGAGGGGTACGAGCAGTACTTC.

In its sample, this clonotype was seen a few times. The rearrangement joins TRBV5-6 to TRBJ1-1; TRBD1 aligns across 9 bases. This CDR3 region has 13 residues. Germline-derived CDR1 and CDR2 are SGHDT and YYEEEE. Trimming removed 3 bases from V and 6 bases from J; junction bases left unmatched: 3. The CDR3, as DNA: TGTGCCAGCAGCTGGGACAGGGTGTCTGAAGCTTTCTTT. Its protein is CASSWDRVSEAFF.